The sequence of this T cell receptor beta chain was determined in a study of T cell repertoires in cytomegalovirus infection. Across the whole study: Researchers turned to recently identified HLA-C-restricted CMV epitopes as well as well-studied HLA-B-restricted ones. Public TCR beta signatures provided an indication of both CMV infection and a matching HLA type.

V lost 3 bases and J lost 0, with 8 bases in between. The CDR3 is 15 amino acids. Germline V gene lookup returns CDR1 SGHAT and CDR2 FQNNGV. TCRdb passed the reads through MiXCR, listing each CDR3 protein once. Of a few hundred thousand distinct CDR3 sequences listed, 33% are singletons. As regards this clonotype: Antigen: not known.

Study-level results: What dominated the ex vivo response were HLA-C-restricted CMV-specific TCR beta clonotypes.

The sequence derives from a human donor in good health (CMV status not recorded). Some clones in this sample may be carry-over from other donors' samples. The sequences come from cultured PBMCs, collected from culture after CMV antigen stimulation. The chain joins TRBV11-2 to TRBJ2-2, with D perhaps matching TRBD1 or TRBD2 (5 bases each). The CDR3 DNA is TGTGCCAGCAGCTTTAGGGGACCGAACACCGGGGAGCTGTTTTTT. Translated, it gives CASSFRGPNTGELFF.